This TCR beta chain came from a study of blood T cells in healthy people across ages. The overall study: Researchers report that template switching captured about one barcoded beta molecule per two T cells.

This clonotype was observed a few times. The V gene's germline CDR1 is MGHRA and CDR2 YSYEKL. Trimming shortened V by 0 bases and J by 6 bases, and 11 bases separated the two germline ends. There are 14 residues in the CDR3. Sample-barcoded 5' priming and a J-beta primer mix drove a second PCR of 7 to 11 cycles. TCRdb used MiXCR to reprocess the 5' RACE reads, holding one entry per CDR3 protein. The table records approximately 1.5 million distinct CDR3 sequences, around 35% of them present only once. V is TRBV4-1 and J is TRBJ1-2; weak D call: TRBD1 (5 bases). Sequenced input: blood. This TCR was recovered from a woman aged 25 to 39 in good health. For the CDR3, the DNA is TGCGCCAGCAGCCAAGAGTATAGGGGCAATGGCTACACCTTC. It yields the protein CASSQEYRGNGYTF.